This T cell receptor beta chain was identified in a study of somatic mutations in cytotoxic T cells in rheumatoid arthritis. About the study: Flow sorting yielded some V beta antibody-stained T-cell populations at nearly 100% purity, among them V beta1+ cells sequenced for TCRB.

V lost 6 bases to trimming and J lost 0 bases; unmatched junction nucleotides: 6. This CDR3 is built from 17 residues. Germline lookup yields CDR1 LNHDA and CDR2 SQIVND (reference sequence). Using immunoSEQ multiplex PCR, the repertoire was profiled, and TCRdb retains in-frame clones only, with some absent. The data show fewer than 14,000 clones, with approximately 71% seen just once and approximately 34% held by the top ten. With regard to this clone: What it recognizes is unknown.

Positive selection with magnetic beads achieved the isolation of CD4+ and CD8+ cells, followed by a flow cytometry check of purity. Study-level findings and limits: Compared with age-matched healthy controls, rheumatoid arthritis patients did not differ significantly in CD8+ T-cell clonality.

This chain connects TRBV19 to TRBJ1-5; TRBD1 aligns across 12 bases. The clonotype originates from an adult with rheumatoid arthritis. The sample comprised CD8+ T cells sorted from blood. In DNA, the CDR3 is TGTGCCAGTAGGCCGGGACAGGGGGCGTATAGCAATCAGCCCCAGCATTTT. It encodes CASRPGQGAYSNQPQHF.